Here is one T cell receptor (beta chain) with its context. What it recognizes is unknown. A much more abundant neighbour one base away suggests this may be a read error. The entry originates in a study of blood T cells in healthy people across ages. Broader study findings: Higher diversity and more naive CD4+ cells were features of long-lived donors, compared to aged donors.

Total RNA was isolated from each sample in quantities of at least 5 micrograms. Germline CDR1 MNHNY, CDR2 SVGAGI (reference sequence). V lost 0 bases to trimming and J lost 3 bases; unmatched junction nucleotides: 0. CDR3 size: 15 residues. The authors ran a second PCR of roughly 6 to 12 cycles using a sample-barcoded 5' primer and a J-beta primer mix. TCRdb processed the 5' RACE reads anew with MiXCR; each CDR3 protein has one entry. The top ten hold around 9.6% of the sample, which has some 890,000 distinct CDR3 sequences, approximately 32% seen once. The sample was also linked to a second study, of T cells of mothers and their children. That report adds: Each child gave approximately 3 million TCR beta CDR3 reads (each mother, over 9 million). Biologically related mothers and children overlapped slightly more than unrelated pairs, a non-significant difference.

This chain links TRBV6-6 with TRBJ2-2, with 8 bases identical to TRBD1. The sequenced material came from blood. The receptor's source is a woman between 35 and 50 years old in good health. The CDR3 bases are TGTGCCAGCAGTTACTCGACAGGGGACACCGGGGAGCTGTTTTTT. Protein: CASSYSTGDTGELFF.